This T cell receptor (beta chain) emerged from a study of blood T cell repertoires in COVID-19. Generated by immunoSEQ multiplex PCR, the TCRdb table keeps only in-frame clones and is missing some. The data show 200,000 to 250,000 clones, roughly 83% seen once. V lost 3 bases to trimming and J lost 7 bases, with 7 bases between them. CDR3 length: 12 amino acids. Points on this clone: Other nucleotide sequences in the sample specify the same CDR3.

Specimen: peripheral blood. This chain uses TRBV12-3 or TRBV12-4 with TRBJ2-1; D is unclear. The clonotype comes from a woman aged 45-60 years with acute or convalescent COVID-19. The CDR3, as DNA: TGTGCCAGCAGTTTTGGGCCGAATGAGCAGTTCTTC. This sequence encodes CASSFGPNEQFF.